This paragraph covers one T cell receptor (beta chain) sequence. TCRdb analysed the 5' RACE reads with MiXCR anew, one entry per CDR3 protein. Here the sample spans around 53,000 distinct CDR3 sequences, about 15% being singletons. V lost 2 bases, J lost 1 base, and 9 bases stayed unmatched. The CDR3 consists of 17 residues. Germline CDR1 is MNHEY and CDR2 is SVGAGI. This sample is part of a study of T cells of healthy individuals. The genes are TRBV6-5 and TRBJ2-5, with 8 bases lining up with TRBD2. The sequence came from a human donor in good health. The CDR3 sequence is CASSYPTPAGGQETQYF. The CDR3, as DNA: TGTGCCAGCAGTTACCCAACCCCGGCGGGGGGCCAAGAGACCCAGTACTTC.